The source of this T cell receptor (beta chain) is a study of T-cell reconstitution after alpha-beta-depleted transplantation in children. Points from the study as a whole: T-cell counts and diversity at one year post-transplant came mainly from newly produced T cells. After transplant, at about two months, alpha-beta T cells were reportedly derived from several hundred expanded graft clones. Elevated TCRbeta diversity at day 60 was traced, in some patients, to surviving recipient T cells and thymic progenitors.

The CDR3 runs 15 residues. Germline CDR1 and CDR2: MNHEY and SVGAGI. Trimming left V 3 bases short and J 0 bases short, with 11 bases between. In the case of this clonotype: Antigen: not known.

Researchers prepared the TCRbeta library using unique molecular identifiers, the study reports. TCRdb re-called the PCR reads through MiXCR, storing one row per CDR3 protein. This sample carries about 120,000 distinct CDR3 sequences, 23% of them seen once, and the ten largest clones take roughly 10%. The chain recombines TRBV6-5 with TRBJ1-1; the D gene is possibly TRBD1 (5 bases). The material was PBMCs, mostly from graft donor cells, obtained 180 days after TCRalphabeta/CD19-depleted stem cell transplant. The receptor was isolated from a male patient aged 2 to 9 who had a stem cell transplant for chronic granulomatous disease, so the T cells may come from the graft donor. CDR3 in amino acids: CASSYHGHLNTEAFF. CDR3 bases: TGTGCCAGCAGTTATCACGGACATTTGAACACTGAAGCTTTCTTT.